The sequence of this T cell receptor beta chain was determined in a study of T cell responses to AZD1222 COVID-19 vaccine. Concerning this clone itself: Its antigen is currently unknown.

TCRdb keeps only in-frame clones here, not all; method: immunoSEQ multiplex PCR. Here the sample spans 120,000 or so clones, more than 75% being singletons. Germline V gives CDR1 PRHDT, CDR2 FYEKMQ (reference sequence). The ends were cut back, 5 bases at V and 0 bases at J, with 26 bases in the middle. The CDR3 loop spans 19 amino acids. General study findings and limits: Unmutated variant regions reportedly attract nearly half of all spike-specific TCRs. An increase in Spike-specific TCR breadth and depth was observed after two AZD1222 doses.

The material sequenced was peripheral blood, taken on day 0 of AZD1222 vaccination. The chain couples TRBV13 to TRBJ2-7; possible D gene TRBD2, 6 bases. The receptor was isolated from an adult in good health. CDR3 coding DNA: TGTGCCAGCAGCCCCGGCAGGGAAGCGGGCAGCCATAACTCCTACGAGCAGTACTTC. Translated: CASSPGREAGSHNSYEQYF.